This TCR beta chain derives from a study of blood T cell repertoires in COVID-19. Original processing methods: For nucleated cells, counts were estimated from reference gene primer amplification. Clones were sequenced by immunoSEQ multiplex PCR, and TCRdb holds only the in-frame ones, with some missing. The DNA was the basis for D and trimming; V, J and clone size are from that table. The sample lists approximately 80,000 clones, 88% occurring once. The J segment lost 5 bases and the V segment lost 3 bases, leaving 2 bases of the junction unmatched. This CDR3 contains 14 residues. CDR1 and CDR2 from the germline V gene are SGHTA and FQGNSA.

The receptor comes from a human donor in a cohort sampled during active COVID-19. The chain recombines TRBV7-2 with TRBJ1-4; 8 bases match TRBD1. Material for sequencing was peripheral blood. CDR3 nucleotide sequence: TGTGCCAGCAGCTTCAGGGGGCGCAATGAAAAACTGTTTTTT. It yields the protein CASSFRGRNEKLFF.